Presented here are 28 T cell receptor beta chains from one specimen sequenced in a study of T cell repertoires in cytomegalovirus infection. For these TCRs, the target antigens are not known. MiXCR, run by TCRdb on the reads, gives a single entry per CDR3 protein. This sample carries about 900,000 distinct CDR3 sequences, more than 25% of them seen once, and the ten largest clones take over 12%. This specimen consisted of cultured CD8+ T cells from PBMCs, obtained from culture after CMV antigen stimulation. The receptors shown here come from a human donor in good health (CMV status not recorded). Some clones in this sample may be carry-over from other donors' samples.

This clonotype was seen at least ten times. The rearrangement links TRBV7-9 to TRBJ2-7; 8 nucleotides agree with TRBD1. Germline lookup yields CDR1 SEHNR and CDR2 FQNEAQ (reference sequence). The CDR3 runs 13 residues. V was pared by 5 bases and J by 3 bases, with 3 bases of the junction left unmatched. In DNA form, the CDR3 reads TGTGCCAGCAGCCTCGGGACAGGCTACGAGCAGTACGTC. It translates to CASSLGTGYEQYV.

This clonotype was seen a few times. CDR3 residues: CASSQRQGGYNEQFF. DNA of the CDR3: TGTGCCAGCAGCCAACGGCAGGGGGGCTACAATGAGCAGTTCTTC. V gene TRBV14 combines with J gene TRBJ2-1; weak D call: TRBD1 (7 bases). The germline V and J ends were trimmed by 2 bases and 3 bases, with 11 bases remaining between them. Germline-derived CDR1 and CDR2 are SGHDN and FVKESK. This CDR3 comprises 15 residues. Drawing the rest from reference TRBV14 and TRBJ2-1, the complete variable domain is EAGVTQFPSHSVIEKGQTVTLRCDPISGHDNLYWYRRVMGKEIKFLLHFVKESKQDESGMPNNRFLAERTGGTYSTLKVQPAELEDSGVYFCASSQRQGGYNEQFFGPGTRLTVL.

In the case of this clonotype: A clone one base away is much larger, so this may be a read error. The chain recombines TRBV7-8 with TRBJ2-3; D gene ambiguous. In germline, CDR1 is SGHVS, CDR2 FQNEAQ. The CDR3 length is 14 residues. V lost 1 base, J lost 5 bases, and 10 bases lay in between. The CDR3 sequence is CASSLVERQDTQYF. CDR3 nucleotide sequence: TGTGCCAGCAGCTTAGTAGAGAGGCAAGATACGCAGTATTTT. Variable domain in full (rest from reference TRBV7-8 and TRBJ2-3): GAGVSQSPRYKVAKRGQDVALRCDPISGHVSLFWYQQALGQGPEFLTYFQNEAQLDKSGLPSDRFFAERPEGSVSTLKIQRTQQEDSAVYLCASSLVERQDTQYFGPGTRLTVL.

This clonotype was recorded at least ten times. A read error may account for a junction end that differs from germline. This chain joins TRBV7-6 and TRBJ1-5; a possible D gene is TRBD1 (5 bases). The CDR3 contains 14 residues. Germline V gene data show CDR1 as SGHVS and CDR2 as FNYEAQ. The DNA of the CDR3 is TGTGCCAGCAGTTTAGGGTGGGGGGATCAGCCCCAGCATTTT. It translates to CASSLGWGDQPQHF.

Comment on this clonotype: A far larger clone is one base from this, pointing to a likely read error. This chain connects TRBV4-2 to TRBJ1-5, with 9 bases fitting TRBD1. The trim removed 3 bases at V and 4 bases at J, leaving 1 base unmatched. Per germline, CDR1 LGHNA and CDR2 YNFKEQ. The CDR3 is 14 residues long. As DNA, the CDR3 is TGTGCCAGCAGCCACGGGACAGGGAATCAGCCCCAGCATTTT. Amino acid sequence: CASSHGTGNQPQHF.

The V gene is TRBV20-1, the J gene TRBJ1-4, with D perhaps matching TRBD1 (6 bases). Looked up from germline, CDR1 is DFQATT and CDR2 is SNEGSKA (reference sequence). Trimming removed 6 bases at V and 0 bases at J, with 20 bases between. The CDR3 has 17 residues. The chain's CDR3 is CSAVPQGSLSTNEKLFF. In DNA, the CDR3 is TGCAGTGCGGTCCCCCAGGGGTCCCTGTCAACTAATGAAAAACTGTTTTTT.

There are many counts of this clonotype. A read error may be the cause here, since a much bigger clone is one base away. The chain recombines TRBV27 with TRBJ1-1; 10 bases align to TRBD1. The CDR3 extends over 13 amino acids. CDR1 and CDR2 from the germline V gene are MNHEY and SMNVEV (reference sequence). The trim removed 4 bases at V and 4 bases at J, leaving 0 bases unmatched. CDR3 nucleotide sequence: TGTGCCAGCAGTTGGACAGGGGGCACTGAAGCTTTCTTT. Translating it yields CASSWTGGTEAFF.

The chain joins TRBV5-5 to TRBJ1-2; TRBD1 might be the D (6 bases). Germline V lookup: CDR1 SGHKS, CDR2 YYEKEE (reference sequence). Trimming removed 3 bases from V and 3 bases from J, with 18 bases in between. The CDR3 consists of 16 residues. The CDR3 DNA follows: TGTGCCAGCAGCTCTGAGGGGGGCCCCAGCTACTATGGCTACACCTTC. Translating it yields CASSSEGGPSYYGYTF.

This chain links TRBV15 with TRBJ2-3; D unclear. Germline V CDR1 and CDR2: LNHNV, YYDKDF (reference sequence). The ends were cut back, 0 bases at V and 6 bases at J, with 4 bases in the middle. The CDR3 is 12 residues long. CDR3 protein: CATSRDFDTQYF. DNA of the CDR3: TGTGCCACCAGCAGAGATTTCGATACGCAGTATTTT.

The J gene is TRBJ2-2, the V gene TRBV7-3, with 7 nucleotides matching TRBD1. Germline V gene sequence: CDR1 SGHTA, CDR2 FQGTGA. Unmatched junction bases numbered 12, after V lost 5 bases and J lost 3 bases. The length of the CDR3 is 17 residues. DNA of the CDR3: TGTGCCAGCAGCGAACAGGGGATGGTATCTCACACCGGGGAGCTGTTTTTT. Translation: CASSEQGMVSHTGELFF.

Only a few counts were recorded for this clonotype. The V call is TRBV5-4, the J call TRBJ2-3, with D perhaps TRBD2 (5 bases). In germline, CDR1 is SGHNT, CDR2 YYREEE (reference sequence). The CDR3 loop spans 14 amino acids. Trimming cost V 0 bases and J 6 bases, with 11 bases left between them. The CDR3 protein is CASSLANGVDTQYF. The CDR3 DNA is TGTGCCAGCAGCTTGGCAAACGGGGTTGATACGCAGTATTTT.

Here the CDR3 reads CASSSRQAGNTEAFF. Here the CDR3 DNA reads TGTGCCAGCAGCTCGCGACAGGCTGGGAACACTGAAGCTTTCTTT. The chain combines TRBV7-9 with TRBJ1-1; D perhaps matches TRBD1 (6 bases). The CDR3 length is 15 residues. Per the germline V gene, CDR1 is SEHNR and CDR2 is FQNEAQ (reference sequence). Trimming left V 4 bases short and J 1 base short, with 13 bases between.

This sequence joins TRBV6-6 and TRBJ1-5; 7 nucleotides agree with TRBD1. After removal of 6 bases from V and 3 bases from J, the junction contained 8 bases not matched to a gene. CDR1 is MNHNY and CDR2 is SVGAGI in the germline V gene (reference sequence). CDR3 length: 15 amino acids. CDR3 sequence reads: CASSLTGYLNQPQHF. In nucleotides, the CDR3 is TGTGCCAGCAGCCTGACAGGGTACCTCAATCAGCCCCAGCATTTT.

This clonotype was picked up a small number of times. The rearrangement uses TRBV5-8 and TRBJ2-1; TRBD2 matches 11 bases. CDR1 is SGHTS and CDR2 is YDEGEE in the germline V gene. V trimming: 2 bases; J trimming: 10 bases; junction bases outside the gene matches: 11. The CDR3 contains 16 residues. Here the CDR3 DNA reads TGTGCCAGCAGCTTAGGACTAGCGGGTATCGATTCCGAGCAGTTCTTC. As protein: CASSLGLAGIDSEQFF.

This clonotype was seen a handful of times. The chain employs TRBV6-2 or TRBV6-3 and TRBJ2-5, with a tentative D call TRBD1 (6 bases). CDR1 is MNHEY, CDR2 SVGEGT, per germline. The CDR3 runs to 11 residues. Trimming removed 8 bases at V and 3 bases at J, with 7 bases between. The CDR3 spells CASAGEETQYF. CDR3 DNA: TGTGCCAGCGCAGGGGAAGAGACCCAGTACTTC.

CDR3 nucleotide sequence: TGTGCCAGCAGCCCGCGACAGGGGGCGATGTACAATGAGCAGTTCTTC. Its translation: CASSPRQGAMYNEQFF. This sequence joins TRBV7-9 and TRBJ2-1; 10 bases line up with TRBD1. Trimming at V came to 5 bases and at J to 4 bases, leaving 8 bases not matched to a gene. Germline V CDR1 and CDR2: SEHNR, FQNEAQ (reference sequence). The CDR3 contains 16 residues.

This clonotype was seen only a few times. The chain carries TRBV6-2 or TRBV6-3 and TRBJ2-7; D is possibly TRBD1 or TRBD2 (5 bases each). CDR1 MNHEY and CDR2 SVGEGT come from the germline V gene. V lost 3 bases, J lost 5 bases, and 11 bases lay in between. The length of the CDR3 is 13 residues. The CDR3 region is CASSYGTSNEQYV. Here the CDR3 DNA reads TGTGCCAGCAGTTATGGGACCAGTAACGAGCAGTACGTC.

The gene calls are TRBV7-4 and TRBJ1-3, with 9 bases identical to TRBD1. This CDR3 comprises 17 residues. V was clipped by 6 bases and J by 0 bases; unmatched bases: 9. CDR1 is SGHVT and CDR2 is SQSDAQ in the germline V gene. Written as DNA, the CDR3 is TGTGCCAGCAGATTACCGGGACAGGGCCACTCTGGAAACACCATATATTTT. Protein product: CASRLPGQGHSGNTIYF.

The chain employs TRBV6-2 or TRBV6-3 and TRBJ2-7; perhaps TRBD1 as D (5 bases). The CDR3 loop spans 14 amino acids. Germline CDR1 is MNHEY and CDR2 is SVGEGT. Trimming stripped 2 bases from V and 4 bases from J, with 12 bases between. The CDR3 DNA is TGTGCCAGCAGTTACAAGTACAGGTTTTACGAGCAGTACGTC. This encodes CASSYKYRFYEQYV.

V is TRBV4-1 and J is TRBJ1-2, with unresolved D. V gave up 0 bases and J gave up 4 bases, with 9 bases separating them. The CDR3 is 14 amino acids. Looked up from germline, CDR1 is MGHRA and CDR2 is YSYEKL. The CDR3 sequence is CASSQEGPLYGYTF. Written as DNA, the CDR3 is TGCGCCAGCAGCCAAGAAGGACCGCTCTATGGCTACACCTTC.

The chain is built from TRBV7-2 and TRBJ2-1; D is unresolved. With 4 bases removed from V and 10 bases from J, the gap between germline ends came to 11 bases. Germline loops: CDR1 SGHTA, CDR2 FQGNSA. The CDR3 has 12 residues. The CDR3 nucleotides are TGTGCCAGCAGCTCCTTTCGACCCGAGCAGTTCTTC. As protein: CASSSFRPEQFF.

The chain is built from TRBV7-6 and TRBJ2-1; 7 bases match TRBD2. J lost 10 bases, V lost 8 bases, and 17 bases had no gene match. Germline values: CDR1 SGHVS, CDR2 FNYEAQ. The CDR3 contains 15 residues. DNA of the CDR3: TGTGCCAGCGGCTCCCCGGGGACTACCGGAGGGGAGCAGTTCTTC. It specifies CASGSPGTTGGEQFF.

This clonotype was counted only a few times. The gene calls are TRBV27 and TRBJ2-4; the D is unclear. The germline V gene has CDR1 MNHEY and CDR2 SMNVEV (reference sequence). The germline V and J ends were trimmed by 5 bases and 6 bases, with 11 bases remaining between them. The CDR3 has 13 amino acids. CDR3 sequence: CASSLRTANIQYF. The CDR3 nucleotides are TGTGCCAGCAGTCTCCGGACGGCAAACATTCAGTACTTC.

The table lists this clonotype with many counts. The chain uses TRBV4-1 and TRBJ2-7; perhaps TRBD1 as D (6 bases). The CDR3 is made up of 16 amino acids. Trimming left V 6 bases short and J 6 bases short, with 24 bases between. Germline V gives CDR1 MGHRA, CDR2 YSYEKL. CDR3 nucleotide sequence: TGCGCCAGCAGTCAGCCAGAACAGGGAGAGCTGACCGAGCAGTACTTC. It is translated as CASSQPEQGELTEQYF.

In the case of this clonotype: This is likely a read error, given that the CDR3 carries no conserved phenylalanine or tryptophan at its end. The chain recombines TRBV6-5 with TRBJ1-1, with TRBD1 matching 8 bases. The CDR3 sequence is 14 residues long. The V segment lost 6 bases and the J segment 2 bases; nucleotides outside the gene matches: 5. Germline V gives CDR1 MNHEY, CDR2 SVGAGI. The CDR3 region is CASSRTGTNTEAFY. Written as DNA, the CDR3 is TGTGCCAGCAGCCGGACAGGGACTAACACTGAAGCTTTCTAT.

This clonotype was observed at least ten times. The V gene is TRBV6-5, the J gene TRBJ2-1; 7 nucleotides line up with TRBD2. Trimming took 4 bases from V and 1 from J; bases not matched to a gene: 7. Germline CDR1 MNHEY, CDR2 SVGAGI. The CDR3 consists of 16 residues. DNA of the CDR3: TGTGCCAGCAGTTTGGGGGGGGTTCCTTCCTACAATGAGCAGTTCTTC. This encodes CASSLGGVPSYNEQFF.

V and J are TRBV6-1 and TRBJ2-2, with unresolved D. This CDR3 has 13 amino acids. V lost 5 bases and J lost 3, with 7 bases in between. Germline V gene sequence: CDR1 MNHNS, CDR2 SASEGT. The CDR3 here is CASSNPYTGELFF. The CDR3 region has the DNA TGTGCCAGCAGTAATCCCTACACCGGGGAGCTGTTTTTT.

In regard to this clonotype: A much larger clone lies one base from this, so it may be a read error. The chain couples TRBV7-4 to TRBJ1-4, with a possible D match to TRBD1 (6 bases). The CDR3 is 16 residues long. CDR1 is SGHVT and CDR2 is SQSDAQ in the germline V gene. The DNA of the CDR3 is TGTGTCAGCAGCTTAGCAGCCAGGGGCTCTAATGAAAAACTGTTTTTT. This sequence encodes CVSSLAARGSNEKLFF.